Included here is one T cell receptor beta chain sequence, with context. Its recognized antigen is unknown. The record has no base qualities; no much larger clone is one base away. The sample originates from a study of T cells in Graves' hyperthyroidism and ophthalmopathy (dated by TCRdb to between 2018 and 2020). Regarding the research as a whole: Peripheral blood was sampled at the time of initial diagnosis, prior to any treatment. A discovery cohort of 95 to 100 patients, roughly 40 with Graves' ophthalmopathy and about 58 with stable Graves' hyperthyroidism, was used to find distinguishing TCR V-J signatures. Prospective prediction of ophthalmopathy was tested in an independent validation cohort of 18 to 20 hyperthyroidism patients and some 17 patients who later progressed to ophthalmopathy. The roughly 94 discovery patients were randomly split 7:3 into training and test sets. The study also compared thyroid tissue and blood T-cell repertoires from about six Graves' hyperthyroidism patients. After sampling, hyperthyroidism patients received methimazole starting at 30 mg daily, and ophthalmopathy patients received high-dose intravenous methylprednisolone. The paper describes TCR Vbeta CDR3 sequencing of 135 peripheral blood samples, made up of 40 to 45 ophthalmopathy patients, around 78 hyperthyroidism patients and about 17 progressor patients. General study outcomes and caveats: In validation, progression to ophthalmopathy was predicted by the model with almost 71% sensitivity and approximately 78% specificity, a median of around 5.9 months before onset. A 13 V-J signature model separated ophthalmopathy from stable hyperthyroidism, with approximately 86% sensitivity and roughly 81% specificity in cross-validation and 80%/75% in testing. Most expanded thyroid clonotypes (frequency above 0.001) were also detected in blood, suggesting blood repertoires may reflect thyroid immune responses. No statistical method was used to fix the sample size in advance, and group allocation was not hidden from the investigators.

The germline V gene gives CDR1 as MNHEY and CDR2 as SVGAGI. The junction carries 8 bases between V and J, which are trimmed by 2 bases and 0 bases respectively. There are 14 amino acids in the CDR3, from cysteine to phenylalanine inclusive. The kept DNA is CDR3 alone, 42 bases in frame from the first base. Graves' hyperthyroidism was defined as stable when no progression to ophthalmopathy occurred over 18 months of follow-up. Hyperthyroidism patients were newly diagnosed, had a disease duration of under 2 months, and were aged 18 to 65 years. Any patient with an uncontrolled infection, another autoimmune disease, pregnancy or lactation was excluded. Diagnoses relied on clinical symptoms, serum thyroxine and TRAb, thyroid ultrasound and orbital computed tomography. PBMCs were isolated from around 10 ml of fresh peripheral blood by Ficoll-Paque density gradient centrifugation. Total RNA was extracted with Trizol reagent, and quality was checked on an Agilent 2100 Bioanalyzer.

TCR beta CDR3 regions were amplified from RNA transcripts. The TCR CDR3 was subjected to a first round of RT-PCR using the HTBI primer set and the Qiagen OneStep RT-PCR kit. The libraries were constructed in a second round of multiplex PCR and then size-selected and purified. The libraries were sequenced on an Illumina HiSeq2000 using paired-end 100 bp reads. Concerning the study's data processing: SOAPnuke was used to process the raw data, with reads discarded if the reads contained adapters or uncalled bases, had a mean Phred below 15, or lacked an exact constant-primer or identifier match. High-quality paired reads were merged using COPE v1.2.5, and each unique nucleotide sequence was defined as a clonotype. MiTCR v1.1 was used to align the clonotypes against IMGT TRBV, TRBD and TRBJ reference segments. The analysis included only V-J combinations with a frequency above 0.0001, which together covered over 98% of the repertoires. A TCS score was defined as the ratio between F50 (clonal expansion) and ExV (chaos), using BLOSUM62-based TCRdist between CDR3 peptides within each V-J. Welch's t-statistics and random forest reduced 514 V-J features to 10 to 15, which were used in a naive Bayes classifier (R e1071). In-frame beta chains were kept once TCRdb had trimmed the public reads at Q25 with fastp and called clones with MiXCR. Under each unique CDR3 protein, matching rows form one entry showing the most common genes and DNA. The V and J calls were determined by TCRdb, not by the authors. Across this sample there are roughly 180,000 distinct CDR3 sequences, with approximately 17% seen only once. The ten largest clones represent roughly 30% of the sample.

This receptor was identified in a woman aged 45-59 years with Graves' hyperthyroidism. The source material was blood. The receptor chain draws on TRBV6-5 and TRBJ2-7; confidence is insufficient to name the D gene. The DNA sequence is as follows: TGTGCCAGCAGTTACGGCGAGAGCTCCTACGAGCAGTACTTC. It specifies CASSYGESSYEQYF.